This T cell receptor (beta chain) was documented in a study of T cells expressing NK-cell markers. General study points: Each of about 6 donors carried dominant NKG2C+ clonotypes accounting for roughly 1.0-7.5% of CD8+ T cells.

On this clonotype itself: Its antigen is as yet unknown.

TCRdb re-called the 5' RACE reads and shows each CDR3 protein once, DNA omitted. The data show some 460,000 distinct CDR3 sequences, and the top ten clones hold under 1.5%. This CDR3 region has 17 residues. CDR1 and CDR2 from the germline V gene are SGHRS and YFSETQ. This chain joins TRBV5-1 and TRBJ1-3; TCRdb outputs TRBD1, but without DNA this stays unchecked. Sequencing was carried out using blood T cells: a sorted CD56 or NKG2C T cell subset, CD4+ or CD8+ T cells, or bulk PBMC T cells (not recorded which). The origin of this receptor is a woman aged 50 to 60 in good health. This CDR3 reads CASSLGDRPSSGNTIYF.